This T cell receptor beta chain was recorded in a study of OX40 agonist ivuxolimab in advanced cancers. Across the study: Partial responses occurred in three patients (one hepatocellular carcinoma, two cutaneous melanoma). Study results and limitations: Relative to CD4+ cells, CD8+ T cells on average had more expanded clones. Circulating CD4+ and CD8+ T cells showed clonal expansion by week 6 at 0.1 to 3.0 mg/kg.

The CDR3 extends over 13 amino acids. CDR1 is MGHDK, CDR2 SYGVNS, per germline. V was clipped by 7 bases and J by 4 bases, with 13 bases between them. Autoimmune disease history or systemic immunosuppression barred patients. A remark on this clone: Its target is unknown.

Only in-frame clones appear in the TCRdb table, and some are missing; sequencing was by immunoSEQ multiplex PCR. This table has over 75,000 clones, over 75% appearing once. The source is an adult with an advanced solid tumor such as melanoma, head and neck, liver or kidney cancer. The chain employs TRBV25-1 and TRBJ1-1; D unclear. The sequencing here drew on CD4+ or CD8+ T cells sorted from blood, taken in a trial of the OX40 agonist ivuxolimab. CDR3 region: CASISRTGTEAFF. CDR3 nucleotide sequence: TGTGCCAGCATCTCGAGGACCGGCACTGAAGCTTTCTTT.